Listed here is a single T cell receptor beta chain. The antigen is undetermined. This CDR3 spans 15 amino acids. The ends lost 0 bases at V and 8 bases at J; junction bases unmatched: 7. Per the germline V gene, CDR1 is SGHRS and CDR2 is YFSETQ. The sample belongs to a study of T cells in Graves' hyperthyroidism and ophthalmopathy. Study results and caveats: Most expanded thyroid clonotypes above 0.001 also appeared in blood. A model using 13 V-J features told ophthalmopathy apart from stable hyperthyroidism.

RNA transcripts were the template for amplifying TCR beta CDR3 regions. In the first-round RT-PCR of the TCR CDR3, the HTBI primer set was used. TCRdb ran MiXCR on the multiplex PCR reads and lists one entry per CDR3 protein. Here the sample spans under 400,000 distinct CDR3 sequences, roughly 25% being singletons. The chain has TRBV5-1 and TRBJ2-1, with 8 bases that match TRBD2. This receptor was obtained from a man aged 45-65 years with Graves' hyperthyroidism. The specimen sequenced was blood. The CDR3 sequence: CASSLGLASGDEQFF. CDR3 nucleotide sequence: TGCGCCAGCAGCTTGGGACTAGCGAGCGGGGATGAGCAGTTCTTC.